This T cell receptor beta chain was recorded in a study of blood T cells in healthy people across ages. Whole-study results and caveats: Diversity estimates from one million T cells were considered underestimates. Aged donors had fewer naive CD4+ cells and lower diversity than long-lived donors.

Comment on this clonotype: Its matching antigen is unknown.

Trimming removed 5 bases at V and 6 bases at J, with 15 bases between. Germline V gene data show CDR1 as MNHEY and CDR2 as SVGAGI. The CDR3 runs 14 residues. The use of a sample-barcoded 5' primer and a J-beta primer mix characterized a second PCR of about 7 to 12 cycles. Each of the samples gave a minimum of 2.5 million paired-end reads that contained CDR3. MiXCR, applied by TCRdb to the 5' RACE reads, yields one record per CDR3 protein. The sample consists of nearly 800,000 distinct CDR3 sequences, roughly 56% of them appearing once. Per sample, at least 5 micrograms of total RNA were extracted. The receptor was derived from a man aged 40-49 years in good health. The gene calls are TRBV6-5 and TRBJ2-3; either TRBD1 or TRBD2 may supply D (5 bases each). Sequenced sample: blood. For the CDR3, the DNA is TGTGCCAGCAGTCAGGGACCAATCTTCGATACGCAGTATTTT. Translated: CASSQGPIFDTQYF.